The next 26 T cell receptor beta chains were all read from a single sample in a study of radiotherapy plus CTLA-4 blockade in lung cancer. Clones were read by immunoSEQ multiplex PCR, and TCRdb kept only the in-frame ones, dropping some. The data contain some 66,000 clones, about 83% of them singletons. Source: peripheral blood, taken from a patient treated with radiotherapy plus ipilimumab. The receptors derive from a human donor with non-small cell lung cancer who had a partial response to radiotherapy plus ipilimumab.

This sequence joins TRBV27 and TRBJ1-1; possibly TRBD1 for D (5 bases). Trimming removed 5 bases from V and 6 bases from J, with 16 bases in between. The CDR3 spans 14 residues. The germline V gene has CDR1 MNHEY and CDR2 SMNVEV (reference sequence). CDR3 protein: CASSPRQSRAEAFF. CDR3 DNA: TGTGCCAGCAGTCCCCGACAGTCCCGGGCTGAAGCTTTCTTT.

The chain links TRBV5-1 to TRBJ1-2, with 7 bases fitting TRBD1. The trim removed 0 bases at V and 5 bases at J, leaving 7 bases unmatched. The germline gives CDR1 SGHRS, CDR2 YFSETQ. This CDR3 is 15 amino acids long. The CDR3 loop is CASSLEPDRSYGYTF. Here the CDR3 DNA reads TGCGCCAGCAGCTTGGAACCGGACAGGAGTTATGGCTACACCTTC.

The chain couples TRBV10-3 to TRBJ1-1; TRBD1 matches 9 bases. Germline V CDR1 and CDR2: ENHRY, SYGVKD. The junction had 6 bases not matched to a gene; V was cut back by 7 bases and J by 3 bases. CDR3 length: 14 residues. The CDR3 DNA reads as TGTGCCATCACACAGGGGGCGAGGTACACTGAAGCTTTCTTT. Translated: CAITQGARYTEAFF.

The chain links TRBV2 to TRBJ2-1; D ambiguous. V was pared by 7 bases and J by 0 bases, with 10 bases between. The germline V gene encodes CDR1 SNHLY and CDR2 FYNNEI. The CDR3 is made up of 14 amino acids. The CDR3 sequence is CASKEKSSYNEQFF. CDR3 bases: TGTGCCAGCAAAGAAAAGAGCTCCTACAATGAGCAGTTCTTC. Variable domain in full (rest from reference TRBV2 and TRBJ2-1): EPEVTQTPSHQVTQMGQEVILRCVPISNHLYFYWYRQILGQKVEFLVSFYNNEISEKSEIFDDQFSVERPDGSNFTLKIRSTKLEDSAMYFCASKEKSSYNEQFFGPGTRLTVL.

The gene calls are TRBV7-2 and TRBJ2-3; 14 bases are shared with TRBD2. CDR3 length equals 16 residues. The junction had 6 bases not matched to a gene; V was cut back by 4 bases and J by 6 bases. The germline CDR1 and CDR2 sequences are SGHTA and FQGNSA. The CDR3 DNA follows: TGTGCCAGCAGCTCGGGACTAGCGGGAGTCGGTGATACGCAGTATTTT. Translation gives CASSSGLAGVGDTQYF.

V usage is TRBV6-5 and J usage is TRBJ2-1, with a possible D match to TRBD1 (5 bases). Germline-derived CDR1 and CDR2 are MNHEY and SVGAGI. The CDR3 consists of 14 residues. Trimming took off 0 bases at V and 5 bases at J, with 8 bases between the two ends. The CDR3: CASSYSGQNNEQFF. Written as DNA, the CDR3 is TGTGCCAGCAGTTACTCGGGGCAGAACAATGAGCAGTTCTTC.

The chain links TRBV5-1 to TRBJ2-1, with 11 nucleotides matching TRBD1. The CDR3 runs to 15 residues. Germline CDR1 SGHRS, CDR2 YFSETQ. Losses at the gene ends were 7 bases for V and 5 bases for J; bases not matched to a gene: 8. CDR3 sequence (DNA): TGCGCCAGCGGCAAGGGACAGGGGGACAACAATGAGCAGTTCTTC. It is translated as CASGKGQGDNNEQFF.

The CDR3 nucleotides are TGTGCCAGCAGTTCACACGGCATGGGCGAAAAACTGTTTTTT. Protein sequence: CASSSHGMGEKLFF. This chain uses TRBV25-1 with TRBJ1-4; D remains unclear. Trimming cost V 5 bases and J 8 bases, with 15 bases left between them. Germline V gives CDR1 MGHDK, CDR2 SYGVNS. This CDR3 is 14 amino acids long.

The chain carries TRBV7-9 and TRBJ2-1, with TRBD2 identical over 10 bases. V gave up 4 bases and J gave up 6 bases; unmatched junction bases: 12. The CDR3 totals 17 residues. CDR1 is SEHNR, CDR2 FQNEAQ, per germline (reference sequence). The CDR3 region is CASSSTWQREGRNEQFF. DNA for the CDR3: TGTGCCAGCAGCTCCACCTGGCAGCGGGAGGGCCGCAATGAGCAGTTCTTC.

The rearrangement joins TRBV30 to TRBJ2-7, with 7 bases fitting TRBD1. Losses at the gene ends were 1 base for V and 3 bases for J; bases not matched to a gene: 9. From germline, CDR1 is GTSNPN and CDR2 SVGIG (reference sequence). This CDR3 is built from 15 residues. DNA of the CDR3: TGTGCCTGGAGTGGGACCGGGACAGCCTACTACGAGCAGTACTTC. Its translation is CAWSGTGTAYYEQYF.

The J gene is TRBJ2-6, the V gene TRBV27; D uncertain. The CDR3 covers 16 residues. Looked up from germline, CDR1 is MNHEY and CDR2 is SMNVEV (reference sequence). Deletions cut 6 bases from V and 0 bases from J, with 12 bases between. The DNA for the CDR3 is TGTGCCAGCAGGCCAAGCGCCAACTCTGGGGCCAACGTCCTGACTTTC. This translates into CASRPSANSGANVLTF.

J is TRBJ2-1 and V is TRBV2; no definite D call. Between the trimmed V and J ends, which lost 3 bases and 0 bases, there was a span of 12 bases. Germline CDR1 and CDR2: SNHLY and FYNNEI. This CDR3 comprises 16 residues. The DNA of the CDR3 is TGTGCCAGCAGTGATAGGCGCCGGAGCTCCTACAATGAGCAGTTCTTC. Its translation: CASSDRRRSSYNEQFF. Using reference TRBV2 and TRBJ2-1 for the parts outside the CDR3, the full variable domain is EPEVTQTPSHQVTQMGQEVILRCVPISNHLYFYWYRQILGQKVEFLVSFYNNEISEKSEIFDDQFSVERPDGSNFTLKIRSTKLEDSAMYFCASSDRRRSSYNEQFFGPGTRLTVL.

This rearrangement joins TRBV2 to TRBJ2-5, with TRBD2 identical over 9 bases. The trim removed 7 bases at V and 3 bases at J, leaving 6 bases unmatched. The V gene's germline CDR1 is SNHLY and CDR2 FYNNEI. The CDR3 runs 14 residues. The CDR3 DNA reads TGTGCCAGCACCTCTATAGCGGGGGAAGAGACCCAGTACTTC. As protein: CASTSIAGEETQYF. Based on the CDR3 plus reference TRBV2 and TRBJ2-5, the full variable domain is EPEVTQTPSHQVTQMGQEVILRCVPISNHLYFYWYRQILGQKVEFLVSFYNNEISEKSEIFDDQFSVERPDGSNFTLKIRSTKLEDSAMYFCASTSIAGEETQYFGPGTRLLVL.

This chain joins TRBV6-6 and TRBJ2-3; 7 bases are shared with TRBD2. This CDR3 is built from 16 residues. The V and J ends lost 6 bases and 1 base, in that order; junction bases with no gene match: 10. Germline CDR1 and CDR2: MNHNY and SVGAGI (reference sequence). The CDR3 loop reads CASSPLAETGTDTQYF. The DNA for the CDR3 is TGTGCCAGCAGCCCCCTAGCGGAGACGGGCACAGATACGCAGTATTTT.

This chain connects TRBV21-1 to TRBJ1-4; TRBD1, as called in the table, went unchecked against the DNA. TRBV21-1 is deemed a pseudogene. The CDR3 extends over 12 amino acids. The chain's CDR3 is CASTDRGPKLFF. The CDR3 DNA sequence: TGTGCCAGCACCGACAGGGGCCCCAAACTGTTTTTT.

The chain carries TRBV19 and TRBJ2-3, with 14 nucleotides matching TRBD2. This CDR3 is built from 16 residues. V shed 4 bases and J 4 bases; nucleotides not matched to a gene: 4. Per the germline V gene, CDR1 is LNHDA and CDR2 is SQIVND (reference sequence). This CDR3 is CASSTETSGRADTQYF. The CDR3 nucleotides are TGTGCCAGTAGTACCGAGACTAGCGGGAGGGCAGATACGCAGTATTTT. Full variable domain (missing parts from reference TRBV19 and TRBJ2-3): DGGITQSPKYLFRKEGQNVTLSCEQNLNHDAMYWYRQDPGQGLRLIYYSQIVNDFQKGDIAEGYSVSREKKESFPLTVTSAQKNPTAFYLCASSTETSGRADTQYFGPGTRLTVL.

V usage is TRBV19 and J usage is TRBJ2-7, with D possibly matching TRBD1 (6 bases). The CDR3 extends over 14 amino acids. V was cut by 5 bases and J by 4 bases, with 15 bases left in between. Germline V CDR1 and CDR2: LNHDA, SQIVND (reference sequence). CDR3: CASSQGPSGYEQYF. CDR3 sequence (DNA): TGTGCCAGTAGTCAGGGGCCCTCGGGATACGAGCAGTACTTC.

This clone was observed once. V and J are TRBV5-4 and TRBJ2-7; 8 bases are shared with TRBD2. CDR1 SGHNT and CDR2 YYREEE come from the germline V gene (reference sequence). The CDR3 length is 16 residues. Germline trimming cut 4 bases from V and 2 bases from J; bases unmatched to any gene: 11. The CDR3: CASSKSGGAGTYEQYF. DNA of the CDR3: TGTGCCAGCAGCAAATCGGGGGGGGCAGGGACCTACGAGCAGTACTTC. Full variable domain (rest looked up from reference TRBV5-4 and TRBJ2-7): ETGVTQSPTHLIKTRGQQVTLRCSSQSGHNTVSWYQQALGQGPQFIFQYYREEENGRGNFPPRFSGLQFPNYSSELNVNALELDDSALYLCASSKSGGAGTYEQYFGPGTRLTVT.

V gene TRBV30 combines with J gene TRBJ2-1, with TRBD2 matching 10 bases. Germline loops: CDR1 GTSNPN, CDR2 SVGIG (reference sequence). V lost 5 bases, J lost 9 bases, and 13 bases stayed unmatched. The CDR3 contains 15 residues. CDR3 loop: CAWDWDLAGVGEQFF. CDR3 nucleotides: TGTGCCTGGGATTGGGATCTAGCGGGAGTAGGTGAGCAGTTCTTC. Based on the CDR3 plus reference TRBV30 and TRBJ2-1, the full variable domain is SQTIHQWPATLVQPVGSPLSLECTVEGTSNPNLYWYRQAAGRGLQLLFYSVGIGQISSEVPQNLSASRPQDRQFILSSKKLLLSDSGFYLCAWDWDLAGVGEQFFGPGTRLTVL.

The rearrangement uses TRBV7-6 and TRBJ2-2; possible D gene TRBD2, 5 bases. This CDR3 spans 16 amino acids. V gave up 5 bases and J gave up 3 bases, with 16 bases separating them. Germline CDR1 reads SGHVS; CDR2 reads FNYEAQ. Here the CDR3 reads CASSPGLSTDTGELFF. As DNA, the CDR3 is TGTGCCAGCAGCCCAGGACTCTCTACTGACACCGGGGAGCTGTTTTTT.

The chain is built from TRBV19 and TRBJ2-7; 10 nucleotides line up with TRBD1. Germline lookup yields CDR1 LNHDA and CDR2 SQIVND (reference sequence). The CDR3 length is 12 residues. With 3 bases clipped from V and 12 bases from J, the junction kept 5 bases outside the gene matches. CDR3 sequence: CASSMTTGGAYF. The CDR3 DNA is TGTGCCAGTAGTATGACGACAGGGGGCGCGTACTTC. Together with reference TRBV19 and TRBJ2-7, the CDR3 gives the full variable domain: DGGITQSPKYLFRKEGQNVTLSCEQNLNHDAMYWYRQDPGQGLRLIYYSQIVNDFQKGDIAEGYSVSREKKESFPLTVTSAQKNPTAFYLCASSMTTGGAYFGPGTRLTVT.

The chain links TRBV28 to TRBJ2-5; 9 bases align to TRBD1. The CDR3 spans 14 residues. V was clipped by 5 bases and J by 4 bases; unmatched bases: 5. CDR1 is MDHEN and CDR2 is SYDVKM in the germline V gene. Here the CDR3 reads CASSKQGAVETQYF. Written as DNA, the CDR3 is TGTGCCAGCAGTAAACAGGGGGCTGTAGAGACCCAGTACTTC.

The rearrangement links TRBV5-1 to TRBJ1-5, with TRBD1 identical over 9 bases. Germline V gene lookup returns CDR1 SGHRS and CDR2 YFSETQ. This CDR3 contains 15 residues. Unmatched junction bases numbered 3, after V lost 4 bases and J lost 1 base. CDR3 sequence (DNA): TGCGCCAGCAGCACCGGACAGGGGAGCAATCAGCCCCAGCATTTT. As protein: CASSTGQGSNQPQHF.

This sequence joins TRBV29-1 and TRBJ1-4; 7 bases fit TRBD1. The germline V gene has CDR1 SQVTM and CDR2 ANQGSEA. Germline trimming cut 0 bases from V and 4 bases from J; bases unmatched to any gene: 11. The CDR3 length is 17 residues. The CDR3 sequence: CSVEEGTRGALNEKLFF. The CDR3 DNA reads TGCAGCGTTGAAGAAGGCACCAGGGGGGCCCTTAATGAAAAACTGTTTTTT.

This chain joins TRBV29-1 and TRBJ1-3; D is unresolved. Trimming removed 5 bases at V and 0 bases at J, with 11 bases between. The CDR3 sequence is 14 residues long. In germline, CDR1 is SQVTM, CDR2 ANQGSEA. The CDR3 DNA sequence: TGCAGCGTTTCCTTGATCGGCTCTGGAAACACCATATATTTT. Protein: CSVSLIGSGNTIYF.

This chain links TRBV29-1 with TRBJ2-1; D is perhaps TRBD2 (5 bases). The CDR3 is 10 residues long. The V end lost 1 base, the J end lost 14 bases, and 9 bases lay between the germline ends. Germline CDR1 and CDR2: SQVTM and ANQGSEA. CDR3 loop: CSVEVAPEFF. For the CDR3, the DNA is TGCAGCGTTGAAGTAGCGCCGGAGTTCTTC.